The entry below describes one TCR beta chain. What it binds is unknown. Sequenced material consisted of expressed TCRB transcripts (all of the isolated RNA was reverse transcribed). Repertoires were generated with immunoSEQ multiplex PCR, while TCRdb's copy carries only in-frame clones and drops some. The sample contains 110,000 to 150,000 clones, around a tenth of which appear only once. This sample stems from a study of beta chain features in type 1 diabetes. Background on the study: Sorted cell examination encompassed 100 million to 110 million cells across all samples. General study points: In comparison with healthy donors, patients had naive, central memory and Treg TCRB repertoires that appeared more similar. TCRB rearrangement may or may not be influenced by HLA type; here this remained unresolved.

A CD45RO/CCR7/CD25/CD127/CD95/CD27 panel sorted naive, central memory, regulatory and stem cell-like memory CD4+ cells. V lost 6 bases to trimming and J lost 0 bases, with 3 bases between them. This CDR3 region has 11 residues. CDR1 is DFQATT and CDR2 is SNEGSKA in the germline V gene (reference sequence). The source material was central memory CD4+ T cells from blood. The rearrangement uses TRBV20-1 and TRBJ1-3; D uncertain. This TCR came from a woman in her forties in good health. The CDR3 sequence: CSAISGNTIYF. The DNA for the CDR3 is TGCAGTGCCATCTCTGGAAACACCATATATTTT.